Listed below are T cell receptor beta chains from one sample, sequenced in a study of CD8 T cells in Susac syndrome. MiXCR, run by TCRdb on the immunoSEQ multiplex PCR reads, gives a single entry per CDR3 protein. The table has approximately 170,000 distinct CDR3 sequences, about 93% seen once. Specimen: CD4+ T cells from PBMCs. The receptor source for this set is a human donor in good health. Each CDR3 is given with its conserved first and last residue. Fields, in order: V gene, D gene, clone size, J gene, CDR3 DNA, CDR3 protein. The D gene is left open where the match is weak. Expanded clones are given a class, and other clones once, few, many or no size at all.

v_gene: TRBV20-1; d_gene: TRBD1; abundance: NA; j_gene: TRBJ1-2; CDR3nt: TGCAGTGCTCGGACAGGGGTGGACTATGGCTACACCTTC; CDR3aa: CSARTGVDYGYTF
v_gene: TRBV5-6; d_gene: NA; abundance: NA; j_gene: TRBJ1-2; CDR3nt: TGTGCCAGCACGCGGACGGACTATGGCTACACCTTC; CDR3aa: CASTRTDYGYTF
v_gene: TRBV9; d_gene: NA; abundance: NA; j_gene: TRBJ2-2; CDR3nt: TGTGCCAGCAGCCCTCGGGGGTATCGGACCGGGGAGCTGTTTTTT; CDR3aa: CASSPRGYRTGELFF
v_gene: TRBV19; d_gene: NA; abundance: NA; j_gene: TRBJ2-3; CDR3nt: TGTGCCACCTCCCGGGACCCCGGCACAGATACGCAGTATTTT; CDR3aa: CATSRDPGTDTQYF
v_gene: TRBV6-1; d_gene: NA; abundance: NA; j_gene: TRBJ1-5; CDR3nt: TGTGCCAGCATCCTTGAGGGCTGGAGCAATCAGCCCCAGCATTTT; CDR3aa: CASILEGWSNQPQHF
v_gene: TRBV20-1; d_gene: NA; abundance: NA; j_gene: TRBJ2-2; CDR3nt: TGCAGTGCTTCGGACCAGGAGAACACCGGGGAGCTGTTTTTT; CDR3aa: CSASDQENTGELFF
v_gene: TRBV2; d_gene: TRBD1; abundance: NA; j_gene: TRBJ1-1; CDR3nt: TGTGCCAGCAAAGCAGGGGGGGTCACTGAAGCTTTCTTT; CDR3aa: CASKAGGVTEAFF
v_gene: TRBV20-1; d_gene: NA; abundance: NA; j_gene: TRBJ2-1; CDR3nt: TGCAGTGCTAGAGAGGACAATGAGCAGTTCTTC; CDR3aa: CSAREDNEQFF
v_gene: TRBV23-1; d_gene: TRBD1; abundance: NA; j_gene: TRBJ1-3; CDR3nt: TGCGCCAGGACAGGGGGCTCTGGAAACACCATATATTTT; CDR3aa: CARTGGSGNTIYF
v_gene: TRBV5-1; d_gene: NA; abundance: NA; j_gene: TRBJ2-7; CDR3nt: TGCGCCAGCAGCTTAGAGTCCGGGGCAGGGGGGGCCTACGAGCAGTACTTC; CDR3aa: CASSLESGAGGAYEQYF
v_gene: TRBV9; d_gene: NA; abundance: NA; j_gene: TRBJ1-1; CDR3nt: TGTGCCAGCAGCAATTATTCTCCGGGAACTGAAGCTTTCTTT; CDR3aa: CASSNYSPGTEAFF
v_gene: TRBV7-9; d_gene: TRBD2; abundance: NA; j_gene: TRBJ2-3; CDR3nt: TGTGCCAGCAGCTTAGCGTCGGCTAGCGGGGGGGTTACAGATACGCAGTATTTT; CDR3aa: CASSLASASGGVTDTQYF
v_gene: TRBV13; d_gene: TRBD1; abundance: NA; j_gene: TRBJ2-6; CDR3nt: TGTGCCAGCAGCTCCCCTCGACAGGGCCAGCATTCTGGGGCCAACGTCCCGACTTTC; CDR3aa: CASSSPRQGQHSGANVPTF
v_gene: TRBV20-1; d_gene: NA; abundance: NA; j_gene: TRBJ2-5; CDR3nt: TGCAGTGCTAGAGACACCCTGACGGGGGAGACCCAGTACTTC; CDR3aa: CSARDTLTGETQYF
v_gene: TRBV7-3; d_gene: NA; abundance: NA; j_gene: TRBJ2-1; CDR3nt: TGTGCCAGCAGCTTAAACGAATACAATGAGCAGTTCTTC; CDR3aa: CASSLNEYNEQFF
v_gene: TRBV3-1; d_gene: TRBD2; abundance: NA; j_gene: TRBJ2-1; CDR3nt: TGTGCCAGCAGCCAAGGGCGGGGGGGCCCGTTCTTC; CDR3aa: CASSQGRGGPFF
v_gene: TRBV6-2/TRBV6-3; d_gene: NA; abundance: NA; j_gene: TRBJ1-6; CDR3nt: TGTGCCAGCAGTTACTCGTTTGGCTGGGGGATTTCACCCCTCCACTTT; CDR3aa: CASSYSFGWGISPLHF
v_gene: TRBV25-1; d_gene: TRBD1; abundance: NA; j_gene: TRBJ1-4; CDR3nt: TGTGCCAGCACCGACGACAGGGGAGGGGGTGAAAAACTGTTTTTT; CDR3aa: CASTDDRGGGEKLFF
v_gene: TRBV5-6; d_gene: NA; abundance: NA; j_gene: TRBJ1-4; CDR3nt: TGTGCCAGCAGCTTAGGGTTGGGGAAACTGTTTTTT; CDR3aa: CASSLGLGKLFF
v_gene: TRBV18; d_gene: NA; abundance: NA; j_gene: TRBJ1-1; CDR3nt: TGTGCCAGCTCACGCTCTAATGGGGGGAACACTGAAGCTTTCTTT; CDR3aa: CASSRSNGGNTEAFF
v_gene: TRBV3-1; d_gene: NA; abundance: once; j_gene: TRBJ1-1; CDR3nt: TGTGCCAGCAGTCACGGAGCGAGTGAAGCTTTCTTT; CDR3aa: CASSHGASEAFF
v_gene: TRBV20-1; d_gene: NA; abundance: NA; j_gene: TRBJ2-7; CDR3nt: TGCAGTGCTAGAGATCCCGGGGCCGGGTACGAGCAGTACTTC; CDR3aa: CSARDPGAGYEQYF
v_gene: TRBV5-1; d_gene: NA; abundance: NA; j_gene: TRBJ1-1; CDR3nt: TGCGCCAGCAGCTTGGGGGGGGCAGGATCTGAAGCTTTCTTT; CDR3aa: CASSLGGAGSEAFF
v_gene: TRBV19; d_gene: NA; abundance: NA; j_gene: TRBJ2-4; CDR3nt: TGTGCCAGTAGTATGGGGGTCTCAGCCAAAAACATTCAGTACTTC; CDR3aa: CASSMGVSAKNIQYF
v_gene: TRBV6-1; d_gene: NA; abundance: NA; j_gene: TRBJ1-1; CDR3nt: TGTGCCAGCAGTGAGAGGGAGGACCTTGAAGCTTTCTTT; CDR3aa: CASSEREDLEAFF
v_gene: TRBV14; d_gene: NA; abundance: NA; j_gene: TRBJ2-6; CDR3nt: TGTGCCAGCAGCCAAGATCGGGGCTCTGGGGCCAACGTCCTGACTTTC; CDR3aa: CASSQDRGSGANVLTF
v_gene: TRBV19; d_gene: NA; abundance: NA; j_gene: TRBJ2-5; CDR3nt: TGTGCCAGTAGGCCGGACATACAAGAGACCCAGTACTTC; CDR3aa: CASRPDIQETQYF
v_gene: TRBV29-1; d_gene: TRBD1; abundance: NA; j_gene: TRBJ1-2; CDR3nt: TGCAGCGTAGACCAGGGGGCCTATGGCTACACCTTC; CDR3aa: CSVDQGAYGYTF
v_gene: TRBV29-1; d_gene: TRBD1; abundance: NA; j_gene: TRBJ1-1; CDR3nt: TGCAGCGGAGGACAGGGAAGGTTGACTGAAGCTTTCTTT; CDR3aa: CSGGQGRLTEAFF
v_gene: TRBV18; d_gene: NA; abundance: NA; j_gene: TRBJ1-2; CDR3nt: TGTGCCAGCTCACCAGGTCCGACTAACTCCTATGGCTACACCTTC; CDR3aa: CASSPGPTNSYGYTF
v_gene: TRBV5-1; d_gene: NA; abundance: NA; j_gene: TRBJ2-3; CDR3nt: TGCGCCAGCAGCTTGCTCGGGACGACAGATACGCAGTATTTT; CDR3aa: CASSLLGTTDTQYF
v_gene: TRBV10-3; d_gene: TRBD1; abundance: NA; j_gene: TRBJ2-1; CDR3nt: TGTGCCATCAGTTCTAGACAGGGCGATGAGCAGTTCTTC; CDR3aa: CAISSRQGDEQFF
v_gene: TRBV19; d_gene: NA; abundance: NA; j_gene: TRBJ1-1; CDR3nt: TGTGCCAGTAGTCCCCTGACGGACACTGAAGCTTTCTTT; CDR3aa: CASSPLTDTEAFF
v_gene: TRBV3-1; d_gene: NA; abundance: NA; j_gene: TRBJ1-5; CDR3nt: TGTGCCAGCAGCCAAGAATCGTCAGGCAATCAGCCCCAGCATTTT; CDR3aa: CASSQESSGNQPQHF
v_gene: TRBV4-1; d_gene: NA; abundance: NA; j_gene: TRBJ1-1; CDR3nt: TGCGCCAGCAGCCCCGGAGCAGTCCTCGGAAACACTGAAGCTTTCTTT; CDR3aa: CASSPGAVLGNTEAFF
v_gene: TRBV6-2/TRBV6-3; d_gene: NA; abundance: NA; j_gene: TRBJ2-1; CDR3nt: TGTGCCAGCAGTCCCTCCACGCCAGCTTACAATGAGCAGTTCTTC; CDR3aa: CASSPSTPAYNEQFF
v_gene: TRBV2; d_gene: TRBD2; abundance: NA; j_gene: TRBJ2-3; CDR3nt: TGTGCCAGCAGTGAATTTTGGAGCGGGGGTTCAGATACGCAGTATTTT; CDR3aa: CASSEFWSGGSDTQYF
v_gene: TRBV27; d_gene: NA; abundance: once; j_gene: TRBJ1-4; CDR3nt: TGTGCCAGCAGTTTCAGGGCCCATGAAAAACTGTTTTTT; CDR3aa: CASSFRAHEKLFF
v_gene: TRBV6-2/TRBV6-3; d_gene: NA; abundance: NA; j_gene: TRBJ2-1; CDR3nt: TGTGCCAGCAGTTACTCTGGCAGTAAACCGTACAATGAGCAGTTCTTC; CDR3aa: CASSYSGSKPYNEQFF
v_gene: TRBV7-2; d_gene: NA; abundance: NA; j_gene: TRBJ2-7; CDR3nt: TGTGCCAGCAGCTTAGTTGCAAGCTCCTACGAGCAGTACTTC; CDR3aa: CASSLVASSYEQYF
v_gene: TRBV21-1; d_gene: NA; abundance: NA; j_gene: TRBJ1-5; CDR3nt: TGTGCCAGCCCCCGCAATCAGCCCCAGCATTTT; CDR3aa: CASPRNQPQHF
v_gene: TRBV7-3; d_gene: NA; abundance: NA; j_gene: TRBJ2-2; CDR3nt: TGTGCCAGCAGCGCCCCCGGGAGCCTCACCGGGGAGCTGTTTTTT; CDR3aa: CASSAPGSLTGELFF
v_gene: TRBV6-2/TRBV6-3; d_gene: TRBD1; abundance: NA; j_gene: TRBJ1-1; CDR3nt: TGTGCCAGCAGCTCTCCGGACAGGGGGCGTGGAGTGAACACTGAAGCTTTCTTT; CDR3aa: CASSSPDRGRGVNTEAFF
v_gene: TRBV3-1; d_gene: NA; abundance: NA; j_gene: TRBJ1-5; CDR3nt: TGTGCCAGCAGCCAAAGGCTCCCCGGGACACCCCAGCCCCAGCATTTT; CDR3aa: CASSQRLPGTPQPQHF
v_gene: TRBV18; d_gene: NA; abundance: NA; j_gene: TRBJ1-1; CDR3nt: TGTGCCAGCTCACCATACTCGACGGGCGTCGCTGAAGCTTTCTTT; CDR3aa: CASSPYSTGVAEAFF
v_gene: TRBV12-3/TRBV12-4; d_gene: NA; abundance: NA; j_gene: TRBJ1-2; CDR3nt: TGTGCCAGCAGTCTAACAGTGGGCGGTGGCTACACCTTC; CDR3aa: CASSLTVGGGYTF